This T cell receptor beta chain was captured by sequencing in a study of blood T cell repertoires in COVID-19. Overall study: Specimens from acute and convalescent COVID-19 originated in the United States, Italy and Spain. T cells, B-cell-depleted T cells, or PBMCs provided the cDNA or gDNA that served as material.

Per the authors' pipeline: Nucleated cell counts were estimated from reference gene primer amplification. Measured with immunoSEQ multiplex PCR; TCRdb has only the in-frame clones, and not every one. V, J and clone size are those of that table, while D and trimming were read from the DNA. The data contain 75,000 to 100,000 clones, roughly 87% of them singletons. Trimming left V 8 bases short and J 0 bases short, with 16 bases between. The germline CDR1 and CDR2 sequences are MNHEY and SVGAGI. This CDR3 is built from 15 residues. The clonotype comes from an elderly woman with acute or convalescent COVID-19. The V and J genes are TRBV6-5 and TRBJ1-2; D is undetermined. The specimen was peripheral blood. The CDR3 spells CASPSAPGTNYGYTF. The CDR3, as DNA: TGTGCCAGCCCCTCTGCCCCCGGTACTAACTATGGCTACACCTTC.